These 14 T cell receptor beta chains came from one sample sequenced in a study of T cells in Graves' hyperthyroidism and ophthalmopathy. Amplified TCR beta CDR3 regions came from RNA transcripts. Initially, a first-round RT-PCR of the TCR CDR3 employed the HTBI primer set. One entry per CDR3 protein, called by TCRdb with MiXCR from the multiplex PCR reads. The data contain about 600,000 distinct CDR3 sequences, approximately 14% of them singletons. The sequencing input was blood. Receptor source: a woman in her forties or fifties with Graves' ophthalmopathy.

The genes are TRBV10-3 and TRBJ1-5; D is perhaps TRBD1 (6 bases). Between the trimmed V and J ends, which lost 3 bases and 0 bases, there was a span of 15 bases. CDR3 size: 17 residues. The V gene's germline CDR1 is ENHRY and CDR2 SYGVKD. In DNA form, the CDR3 reads TGTGCCATCAGTGACGGGGACACCGGAATTAGCAATCAGCCCCAGCATTTT. Translation gives CAISDGDTGISNQPQHF.

The sample holds many counts of this clonotype. The chain has TRBV7-9 and TRBJ2-1, with D tentatively TRBD2 (6 bases). This CDR3 has 14 amino acids. From germline, CDR1 is SEHNR and CDR2 FQNEAQ (reference sequence). V was trimmed by 11 bases and J by 6 bases, leaving 20 bases between them. The CDR3 DNA reads TGTGCCGGGCAGGAGGGGACGCTGGGCAATGAGCAGTTCTTC. Translation: CAGQEGTLGNEQFF.

The table lists this clonotype with many counts. The V and J genes are TRBV28 and TRBJ2-7, with D tentatively TRBD1 (5 bases). V was shortened by 4 bases and J by 3 bases, with 16 bases between the two germline ends. The CDR3 spans 15 residues. Germline CDR1 and CDR2: MDHEN and SYDVKM. CDR3 in amino acids: CASSSAQGLGYEQYF. The CDR3 DNA reads TGTGCCAGCAGTTCCGCCCAGGGCCTTGGCTACGAGCAGTACTTC.

This clonotype was recorded many times. V and J are TRBV28 and TRBJ2-5; 7 positions agree with TRBD2. Germline V gene data show CDR1 as MDHEN and CDR2 as SYDVKM. Germline trimming cut 4 bases from V and 3 bases from J; bases unmatched to any gene: 11. The CDR3 is 16 amino acids. DNA of the CDR3: TGTGCCAGCAGTTCCAACCGGGACTACCCTAAAGAGACCCAGTACTTC. Its translation: CASSSNRDYPKETQYF.

The rearrangement joins TRBV5-1 to TRBJ1-1; 12 bases are a match to TRBD1. With 0 bases clipped from V and 5 bases from J, the junction kept 8 bases outside the gene matches. This CDR3 is 17 amino acids long. Germline CDR1 SGHRS, CDR2 YFSETQ. The CDR3 is CASSLEPGQGARTEAFF. CDR3 in DNA: TGCGCCAGCAGCTTGGAACCGGGACAGGGGGCGCGGACTGAAGCTTTCTTT.

In its sample, this clonotype was seen many times. The chain uses TRBV7-2 and TRBJ1-4, with D perhaps matching TRBD1 (5 bases). The CDR3 contains 13 residues. Trimming cost V 6 bases and J 5 bases, with 10 bases left between them. Germline V lookup: CDR1 SGHTA, CDR2 FQGNSA. The CDR3 DNA is TGTGCCAGCAGGCGACAGCCCAATGAAAAACTGTTTTTT. It specifies CASRRQPNEKLFF.

At least ten counts were recorded for this clonotype. The genes are TRBV6-1 and TRBJ2-7; 8 positions agree with TRBD1. Germline lookup yields CDR1 MNHNS and CDR2 SASEGT. The CDR3 is 15 residues long. The junction had 13 bases not matched to a gene; V was cut back by 6 bases and J by 6 bases. CDR3: CASSLTFRDRCEQYF. Here the CDR3 DNA reads TGTGCCAGCAGCCTGACCTTCCGGGACAGGTGCGAGCAGTACTTC.

This clonotype was counted ten times or more. This chain connects TRBV12-3 or TRBV12-4 to TRBJ2-2, with 10 nucleotides matching TRBD1. This CDR3 is 15 amino acids long. J lost 6 bases, V lost 8 bases, and 9 bases had no gene match. The CDR3 DNA follows: TGTGCCAGCGGCCGACAGGGGGCGATGCCCGGGGAGCTGTTTTTT. Its translation: CASGRQGAMPGELFF.

The chain employs TRBV27 and TRBJ1-5; TRBD1 agrees at 8 bases. The germline V gene has CDR1 MNHEY and CDR2 SMNVEV (reference sequence). The CDR3 is made up of 15 amino acids. Trimming at V came to 5 bases and at J to 5 bases, leaving 8 bases not matched to a gene. In DNA form, the CDR3 reads TGTGCCAGCAGTCCGAGAGACAGGGGAGATCAGCCCCAGCATTTT. Translating gives CASSPRDRGDQPQHF.

V and J are TRBV4-3 and TRBJ1-1; D remains ambiguous. The germline gives CDR1 LGHNA, CDR2 YSLEER. CDR3 length: 16 residues. V lost 4 bases to trimming and J lost 0 bases, with 15 bases between them. The CDR3 nucleotides are TGCGCCAGCAGCCCCCGGCCCCCGCCTATGAACACTGAAGCTTTCTTT. Translation: CASSPRPPPMNTEAFF.

Points on this clonotype: This may stem from a read error, because a much larger clone lies one nucleotide away. The chain recombines TRBV9 with TRBJ2-7, with a possible D match to TRBD1 (6 bases). The end of the DNA aligns better with TRBJ2-1, so the J call may be wrong. Germline V gives CDR1 SGDLS, CDR2 YYNGEE. The CDR3 runs to 12 residues. The CDR3 is CASSDQGFEQFF. The CDR3 DNA sequence: TGTGCCAGCAGCGATCAGGGGTTCGAGCAGTTCTTC.

This clonotype has just a few counts. A junction boundary mismatches the germline segment, possibly from a read error. The chain uses TRBV29-1 and TRBJ2-7; no clear D gene. This CDR3 is built from 13 residues. Germline V CDR1 and CDR2: SQVTM, ANQGSEA. CDR3 nucleotide sequence: TGCGGCGTTGCCCCCTCAAGACCCTACGAGCAGTACTTC. It encodes CGVAPSRPYEQYF.

This clonotype was recorded many times. The chain employs TRBV28 and TRBJ2-7, with D perhaps given as TRBD1 or TRBD2 (5 bases each). V shed 7 bases and J shed 2 bases, with 18 bases lying between them. The CDR3 contains 15 residues. Germline CDR1 is MDHEN and CDR2 is SYDVKM. The CDR3: CASIQPGRPTYEQYF. CDR3 DNA sequence: TGTGCCAGCATTCAACCGGGACGGCCGACCTACGAGCAGTACTTC.

V gene TRBV6-1 combines with J gene TRBJ2-7; weak D call: TRBD2 (6 bases). V gave up 7 bases and J gave up 0 bases, with 19 bases separating them. Germline V CDR1 and CDR2: MNHNS, SASEGT. The CDR3 has 16 residues. The CDR3 spells CASIGPGRGSSYEQYF. In DNA, the CDR3 is TGTGCCAGCATCGGGCCGGGGCGGGGAAGCTCCTACGAGCAGTACTTC.